These 28 T cell receptor beta chains originate from one sample sequenced in a study of Ad26.COV2.S vaccination and SARS-CoV-2 variants. The method was immunoSEQ multiplex PCR; TCRdb's version includes in-frame clones alone and lacks a portion of them. The data contain 300,000 to 400,000 clones, more than 85% of them singletons. Described treatment: 15 to 20 received Ad26.COV2.S at low or high dose, single or two shots; 5 received placebo; per-sample allocation not given. Sampling was done on day 63 after the first vaccine or placebo injection. The sample consisted of peripheral blood, taken in a trial of Ad26.COV2.S vaccine versus placebo. The source is a person aged 18-65 years who received the Ad26.COV2.S COVID-19 vaccine or a placebo.

The V gene is TRBV4-1, the J gene TRBJ1-2, with unresolved D. V was pared by 0 bases and J by 7 bases, with 15 bases between. CDR3 length equals 15 residues. The germline gives CDR1 MGHRA, CDR2 YSYEKL. In nucleotides, the CDR3 is TGCGCCAGCAGCCAAGAGGAGCAGACGGATGGTGGCTACACCTTC. Translating it yields CASSQEEQTDGGYTF.

The chain couples TRBV6-2 or TRBV6-3 to TRBJ1-2; D is perhaps TRBD1 (5 bases). Trimming removed 0 bases at V and 3 bases at J, with 5 bases between. Germline V CDR1 and CDR2: MNHEY, SVGEGT. The CDR3 loop spans 13 amino acids. CDR3 residues: CASSYSQDYGYTF. The CDR3 nucleotides read TGTGCCAGCAGTTACTCACAGGACTATGGCTACACCTTC.

The genes are TRBV24-1 and TRBJ2-3, with 12 bases fitting TRBD2. CDR1 is KGHDR and CDR2 is SFDVKD in the germline V gene. The CDR3 is made up of 16 amino acids. Trimming removed 7 bases from V and 2 bases from J; junction bases left unmatched: 6. CDR3 amino acids: CATSPGLAGNTDTQYF. CDR3 sequence (DNA): TGTGCCACCAGCCCTGGACTAGCGGGGAACACAGATACGCAGTATTTT.

The chain has TRBV18 and TRBJ2-7, with 11 bases that match TRBD2. Per germline, CDR1 KGHSH and CDR2 LQKENI. CDR3 size: 17 residues. V was pared by 2 bases and J by 4 bases, with 10 bases of the junction left unmatched. The CDR3 loop is CASSPGVAGGPVYEQYF. CDR3 nucleotide sequence: TGTGCCAGCTCACCAGGGGTAGCGGGAGGGCCGGTGTACGAGCAGTACTTC.

In its sample, this clone was seen a few times. J is TRBJ2-7 and V is TRBV19; 7 bases align to TRBD1. Per the germline V gene, CDR1 is LNHDA and CDR2 is SQIVND (reference sequence). This CDR3 has 16 residues. J was trimmed by 2 bases and V by 4 bases; bases with no gene match: 11. The CDR3 sequence is CASSKPGQRQTYEQYF. The DNA for the CDR3 is TGTGCCAGTAGTAAACCGGGACAGCGTCAAACCTACGAGCAGTACTTC.

The V call is TRBV7-2, the J call TRBJ2-3; 8 bases are shared with TRBD2. The ends lost 5 bases at V and 0 bases at J; junction bases unmatched: 7. Germline loops: CDR1 SGHTA, CDR2 FQGNSA. The CDR3 has 16 residues. CDR3 nucleotide sequence: TGTGCCAGCAGCCCGGGGGGGTTCCCTAGCACAGATACGCAGTATTTT. It yields the protein CASSPGGFPSTDTQYF.

This clone was counted only a few times. This chain joins TRBV5-1 and TRBJ2-7; TRBD1 is a possible D gene (6 bases). Germline V gene sequence: CDR1 SGHRS, CDR2 YFSETQ. The CDR3 is 14 residues long. Trimming stripped 3 bases from V and 0 bases from J, with 10 bases between. CDR3 residues: CASSWDTGSYEQYF. The DNA for the CDR3 is TGCGCCAGCAGCTGGGACACTGGCTCCTACGAGCAGTACTTC.

The chain has TRBV18 and TRBJ2-1; TRBD2 aligns across 10 bases. The V gene's germline CDR1 is KGHSH and CDR2 LQKENI. With V trimmed by 3 bases and J by 5 bases, 1 base remained unmatched. This CDR3 spans 14 amino acids. The CDR3, as DNA: TGTGCCAGCTCACCCGGACTAGCGGACAATGAGCAGTTCTTC. Residues: CASSPGLADNEQFF.

The J gene is TRBJ1-5, the V gene TRBV19; D remains unclear. The CDR3 runs 15 residues. Germline V gives CDR1 LNHDA, CDR2 SQIVND (reference sequence). V was pared by 2 bases and J by 0 bases, with 8 bases between. DNA for the CDR3: TGTGCCAGTAGTATAATACGGAATAGCAATCAGCCCCAGCATTTT. Amino acid sequence: CASSIIRNSNQPQHF.

This rearrangement joins TRBV28 to TRBJ1-1; 9 nucleotides match TRBD1. The CDR3 runs to 17 residues. With 5 bases clipped from V and 2 bases from J, the junction kept 12 bases outside the gene matches. Germline values: CDR1 MDHEN, CDR2 SYDVKM. In DNA form, the CDR3 reads TGTGCCAGCAGTGGGGAGCACAGGGGGCTTTACAACACTGAAGCTTTCTTT. This translates into CASSGEHRGLYNTEAFF.

The table lists this clone with a count of one. This chain connects TRBV3-1 (or the pseudogene TRBV3-2) to TRBJ1-2, with TRBD1 matching 8 bases. V gave up 3 bases and J gave up 10 bases; unmatched junction bases: 10. Per germline, CDR1 LGHDT and CDR2 YNNKEL (reference sequence). This CDR3 is built from 14 residues. The CDR3 loop is CASSHDTGTGVYTF. The CDR3 DNA reads TGTGCCAGCAGCCATGATACCGGGACAGGTGTCTACACCTTC.

This clone was counted a single time. This chain uses TRBV7-6 with TRBJ2-1; TRBD1 agrees at 11 bases. The CDR3 has 15 amino acids. Germline-derived CDR1 and CDR2 are SGHVS and FNYEAQ. Trimming took 5 bases from V and 8 from J; bases not matched to a gene: 8. The CDR3 here is CASSAGTGGEDEQFF. In DNA, the CDR3 is TGTGCCAGCAGCGCCGGGACAGGGGGGGAGGATGAGCAGTTCTTC. Drawing the rest from reference TRBV7-6 and TRBJ2-1, the complete variable domain is GAGVSQSPRYKVTKRGQDVALRCDPISGHVSLYWYRQALGQGPEFLTYFNYEAQQDKSGLPNDRFSAERPEGSISTLTIQRTEQRDSAMYRCASSAGTGGEDEQFFGPGTRLTVL.

The gene calls are TRBV14 and TRBJ1-2; 7 nucleotides align to TRBD1. With 3 bases clipped from V and 4 bases from J, the junction kept 2 bases outside the gene matches. CDR3 length equals 13 residues. The germline CDR1 and CDR2 sequences are SGHDN and FVKESK. The CDR3 here is CASSQGQFYGYTF. The CDR3 region has the DNA TGTGCCAGCAGCCAGGGACAGTTCTATGGCTACACCTTC.

The CDR3 sequence is CASSSTDRWGRFF. The CDR3 DNA reads TGTGCCAGCAGTTCCACCGACAGGTGGGGGCGGTTCTTC. The chain has TRBV27 and TRBJ2-1; a weak D match, TRBD1 (6 bases). CDR1 and CDR2 from the germline V gene are MNHEY and SMNVEV (reference sequence). The CDR3 totals 13 residues. Trimming pared 4 bases from V and 15 bases from J, leaving 19 bases between.

The chain is built from TRBV4-2 and TRBJ1-6, with D unresolved. From germline, CDR1 is LGHNA and CDR2 YNFKEQ. V was trimmed by 0 bases and J by 8 bases, leaving 11 bases between them. There are 15 residues in the CDR3. CDR3 sequence reads: CASSQEWLPDSPLHF. The DNA for the CDR3 is TGTGCCAGCAGCCAAGAATGGCTTCCGGATTCACCCCTCCACTTT.

This clone was observed once. The chain couples TRBV7-2 to TRBJ1-5; 8 nucleotides align to TRBD1. Germline CDR1 reads SGHTA; CDR2 reads FQGNSA. J was trimmed by 6 bases and V by 0 bases; bases with no gene match: 7. CDR3 length: 16 residues. In DNA, the CDR3 is TGTGCCAGCAGCTTAGCGCCCAGGGGGCAGTTTCAGCCCCAGCATTTT. Translation gives CASSLAPRGQFQPQHF.

This rearrangement joins TRBV14 to TRBJ1-4, with D possibly being TRBD1 (5 bases). Germline V gives CDR1 SGHDN, CDR2 FVKESK. This CDR3 is 16 amino acids long. Trimming took off 4 bases at V and 2 bases at J, with 14 bases between the two ends. For the CDR3, the DNA is TGTGCCAGCAGCCGGAGGACACTGGCGACTAATGAAAAACTGTTTTTT. Residues: CASSRRTLATNEKLFF. Full variable domain (outside the CDR3, taken from reference TRBV14 and TRBJ1-4): EAGVTQFPSHSVIEKGQTVTLRCDPISGHDNLYWYRRVMGKEIKFLLHFVKESKQDESGMPNNRFLAERTGGTYSTLKVQPAELEDSGVYFCASSRRTLATNEKLFFGSGTQLSVL.

This clone appeared once. The gene calls are TRBV7-9 and TRBJ2-2; 8 bases match TRBD1. V was clipped by 5 bases and J by 4 bases; unmatched bases: 6. The CDR3 covers 15 residues. The germline V gene encodes CDR1 SEHNR and CDR2 FQNEAQ (reference sequence). The CDR3 here is CASSLDRVRTGELFF. The CDR3, as DNA: TGTGCCAGCAGCCTGGACAGGGTACGCACCGGGGAGCTGTTTTTT.

This clone has only one observation. V is TRBV11-2 and J is TRBJ1-4, with a possible D match to TRBD1 (5 bases). In germline, CDR1 is SGHAT, CDR2 FQNNGV. Trimming stripped 4 bases from V and 0 bases from J, with 9 bases between. The length of the CDR3 is 15 residues. CDR3 DNA sequence: TGTGCCAGCAGCTATGAGACAGCAACTAATGAAAAACTGTTTTTT. It codes for CASSYETATNEKLFF.

The chain carries TRBV30 and TRBJ1-2; D unresolved. V was trimmed by 0 bases and J by 10 bases, leaving 12 bases between them. This CDR3 has 12 residues. Per the germline V gene, CDR1 is GTSNPN and CDR2 is SVGIG (reference sequence). The CDR3 nucleotides are TGTGCCTGGAGTGTAAATAGTTGGAACTACACCTTC. The encoded protein is CAWSVNSWNYTF.

This rearrangement joins TRBV29-1 to TRBJ2-2; no firm D call. The V end was cut by 5 bases, the J end by 0 bases, with 7 bases between. Germline CDR1 reads SQVTM; CDR2 reads ANQGSEA. The CDR3 spans 13 residues. CDR3: CSVTAANTGELFF. The DNA for the CDR3 is TGCAGCGTTACAGCTGCGAACACCGGGGAGCTGTTTTTT.

This clone was picked up one time. This chain uses TRBV19 with TRBJ1-2, with 7 bases fitting TRBD1. Germline V CDR1 and CDR2: LNHDA, SQIVND (reference sequence). V lost 7 bases and J lost 1; bases outside the gene matches: 6. The CDR3 spans 14 residues. CDR3 residues: CASNPGQHNYGYTF. Written as DNA, the CDR3 is TGTGCCAGTAATCCGGGACAGCATAACTATGGCTACACCTTC. The whole variable domain, filled in from reference TRBV19 and TRBJ1-2, reads DGGITQSPKYLFRKEGQNVTLSCEQNLNHDAMYWYRQDPGQGLRLIYYSQIVNDFQKGDIAEGYSVSREKKESFPLTVTSAQKNPTAFYLCASNPGQHNYGYTFGSGTRLTVV.

The chain uses TRBV6-2 or TRBV6-3 and TRBJ1-1; the D is unclear. Trimming removed 2 bases at V and 5 bases at J, with 15 bases between. The V gene's germline CDR1 is MNHEY and CDR2 SVGEGT. This CDR3 has 15 residues. CDR3 coding DNA: TGTGCCAGCAGTTACGTTTGGGATGGAGAAACTGAAGCTTTCTTT. The encoded protein is CASSYVWDGETEAFF.

This chain joins TRBV4-2 and TRBJ2-3; D is unclear. Germline lookup yields CDR1 LGHNA and CDR2 YNFKEQ. The V gene lost 1 base and the J gene lost 0 bases, with 11 bases spanning the gap. This CDR3 is built from 16 residues. As DNA, the CDR3 is TGTGCCAGCAGCCAAGCGAGCACCGCGAGCACAGATACGCAGTATTTT. This encodes CASSQASTASTDTQYF.

This clone came up once. The chain combines TRBV5-1 with TRBJ1-1, with no clear D. The CDR3 is 15 residues long. With 2 bases removed from V and 0 bases from J, the gap between germline ends came to 11 bases. CDR1 and CDR2 (germline): SGHRS, YFSETQ. CDR3 loop: CASSFAVTMNTEAFF. The CDR3 nucleotides read TGCGCCAGCAGCTTCGCAGTCACTATGAACACTGAAGCTTTCTTT.

This clone was seen only a few times. This chain's CDR3 is CASSLDRGVSPLHF. The CDR3 region has the DNA TGTGCCAGCAGCTTAGACAGGGGAGTTTCACCCCTCCACTTT. The chain joins TRBV7-2 to TRBJ1-6, with TRBD1 identical over 7 bases. The CDR3 consists of 14 residues. Looked up from germline, CDR1 is SGHTA and CDR2 is FQGNSA. The trim removed 1 base at V and 9 bases at J, leaving 3 bases unmatched.

The chain is built from TRBV4-1 and TRBJ1-4; D gene ambiguous. Germline CDR1 MGHRA, CDR2 YSYEKL. Trimming removed 3 bases at V and 0 bases at J, with 11 bases between. This CDR3 has 16 residues. As DNA, the CDR3 is TGCGCCAGCAGCCACCCCACACCGCCAACTAATGAAAAACTGTTTTTT. Encoded protein: CASSHPTPPTNEKLFF.

V gene TRBV12-5 combines with J gene TRBJ1-1; D gene uncertain. This CDR3 is built from 18 residues. Germline V lookup: CDR1 LGHNT, CDR2 FRNRAP. V lost 0 bases, J lost 1 base, and 18 bases lay in between. Written as DNA, the CDR3 is TGTGCTAGTGGTTTGGTACGAAGAGGTCTCAGGCCGAACACTGAAGCTTTCTTT. Residues: CASGLVRRGLRPNTEAFF.